The clone carrying this T cell receptor beta chain was seen at least ten times. These data are taken from a study of T cells in Graves' hyperthyroidism and ophthalmopathy. RNA transcripts yielded amplified TCR beta CDR3 regions. The HTBI primer set drove a first-round RT-PCR of the TCR CDR3. TCRdb recomputed calls from the multiplex PCR reads with MiXCR, one row per CDR3 protein. The table records about 380,000 distinct CDR3 sequences, approximately 15% of them present only once. With a duration under 2 months, the hyperthyroidism was newly diagnosed in patients aged 18 to 65. The sample was blood. The TCR sequence derives from a man younger than 45 with Graves' hyperthyroidism that later progressed to Graves' ophthalmopathy.

CDR3 loop: CASSLGRGGHTQYF. CDR3 nucleotides: TGTGCCAGCAGTTTAGGGCGGGGGGGGCATACGCAGTATTTT. V gene TRBV27 combines with J gene TRBJ2-3; 9 bases agree with TRBD2. The length of the CDR3 is 14 residues. Germline V gene sequence: CDR1 MNHEY, CDR2 SMNVEV (reference sequence). The trim removed 2 bases at V and 7 bases at J, leaving 4 bases unmatched.